A selection of T cell receptor beta chains follows, all from one sample in a study of T-cell reconstitution after alpha-beta-depleted transplantation in children. Each CDR3 protein is one row after TCRdb ran MiXCR on the PCR reads. In the table there are about 240,000 distinct CDR3 sequences, 12% of which are singletons. The sequences come from PBMCs from the stem cell graft donor, collected from the stem cell graft. The receptors derive from a human donor who donated a stem cell graft to a child with acute lymphoblastic leukemia. Both conserved end residues are part of each CDR3. The D gene is left open where the match is weak. Some rows have no size entry. The others give once, few or many, or a class for an expanded clone.

j_call	cdr3_length	v_call	clone_size	d_call	cdr3_nt	cdr3_aa
TRBJ2-7	14	TRBV15	many	.	TGTGCCACCAGCAGATTAAGGGGACGCTACGAGCAGTACTTC	CATSRLRGRYEQYF
TRBJ2-7	15	TRBV9	many	.	TGTGCCAGCAGCGTATCGGCGGGGACCTCCTACGAGCAGCACTTC	CASSVSAGTSYEQHF
TRBJ2-1	16	TRBV7-2	many	TRBD1	TGTGCCAGCAGCGGCCGACAGGGGAGCTCCTACAATGAGCAGTTCTTC	CASSGRQGSSYNEQFF
TRBJ2-7	13	TRBV14	many	.	TGTGCCAGCAGCCCCAGTGGCCCCTACGAGCAGTACTTC	CASSPSGPYEQYF
TRBJ1-2	15	TRBV1	few	.	TGCACCAGCAGCCAAGTGCGGCCGATCGACTATGGCTACACCTTC	CTSSQVRPIDYGYTF
TRBJ1-5	15	TRBV3-1	few	.	TGTGCCAGCTGCCCGACGGATTTAAGCAATCAGCCCCAGCATTTT	CASCPTDLSNQPQHF
TRBJ2-3	16	TRBV24-1	many	TRBD1	TGTGCCACCAGTGACCTCGGACAGGGGGCTGGAGATACGCAGTATTTT	CATSDLGQGAGDTQYF
TRBJ2-2	14	TRBV28	many	.	TGTGCCAGCAGTTCGCTACAGTCCTTCGGGGAGCTGTTTTTT	CASSSLQSFGELFF
TRBJ2-1	16	TRBV6-2/TRBV6-3	.	TRBD2	TGTGCCAGCAGTTACTCTAGGACTAGCGATTACAATGAGCAGTTCTTC	CASSYSRTSDYNEQFF
TRBJ2-6	13	TRBV28	many	.	TGTGCCAGCAGTCCGGGACGGCCGGACGTCCTGACTTTC	CASSPGRPDVLTF
TRBJ2-7	14	TRBV7-6	many	.	TGTGCCAGCAGCTTAGAATCTACAGGGAGCGAGCAGTACTTC	CASSLESTGSEQYF
TRBJ1-1	12	TRBV19	.	.	TGTGCCAGTACGGCCGGGAACACTGAAGCTTTCTTT	CASTAGNTEAFF
TRBJ2-1	16	TRBV6-2/TRBV6-3	many	.	TGTGCCAGCAGTTACCCCGGCCGGGGAAACTACAATGAGCAGTTCTTC	CASSYPGRGNYNEQFF
TRBJ2-2	15	TRBV11-3	many	TRBD1	TGTGCCAGCAGCTTCGGGACAGGGGTTACCGGGGAGCTGTTTTTT	CASSFGTGVTGELFF
TRBJ2-1	14	TRBV7-9	many	.	TGTGCCAGCAGTCCCCCGGGGTCATACAATGAGCAGTTCTTC	CASSPPGSYNEQFF
TRBJ1-5	12	TRBV6-1	many	.	TGTGCCAGCAGTTTATTTTACCAGCCCCAGCATTTT	CASSLFYQPQHF
TRBJ2-3	14	TRBV6-1	many	.	TGTGCCAGCAGCCGTGGGGGGCTCACAGATACGCAGTATTTT	CASSRGGLTDTQYF
TRBJ1-2	15	TRBV20-1	many	TRBD1	TGCAGTGAGGCGGACCGGGACAGGGACACCGGGGGCTACACCTTC	CSEADRDRDTGGYTF
TRBJ2-7	14	TRBV27	many	.	TGTGCCAGCAGGAAAAACTCCCAGCCCTACGAGCAGTACTTC	CASRKNSQPYEQYF
TRBJ2-3	14	TRBV20-1	many	.	TGCAGTGCTAGTCTTCGGCTAGTCACAGATACGCAGTATTTT	CSASLRLVTDTQYF
TRBJ2-1	15	TRBV11-2	many	.	TGTGCCAGCAGGGCCCCAGGGGAATTCTACAATGAGCAGTTCTTC	CASRAPGEFYNEQFF
TRBJ2-1	17	TRBV5-1	many	TRBD2	TGCGCCAGCAGCTTCAACAGAAGCGGGGTCAACGCGAATGAGCAGTTCTTC	CASSFNRSGVNANEQFF
TRBJ1-2	15	TRBV4-3	many	.	TGCGCCAGCAGCCAAGGGCCCCCAGTCTCCTATGGCTACACCTTC	CASSQGPPVSYGYTF
TRBJ2-2	14	TRBV20-1	many	.	TGCAGTGCTAGAAGGGGCCTCCTTGACGGGGAGCTGTTTTTT	CSARRGLLDGELFF
TRBJ2-1	10	TRBV20-1	many	.	TGCAGTGCTTACCACGATGAGCAGTTCTTC	CSAYHDEQFF
TRBJ1-5	21	TRBV23-1	many	TRBD1	TGCGCCAGCAGTCAATCTGATCTAGGGATTTCGGACAGGCTCTTTAATCAGCCCCAGCATTTT	CASSQSDLGISDRLFNQPQHF
TRBJ2-3	16	TRBV4-2	.	.	TGTGCCAGCAGCCAAAAAGAGACAGCCTCCACAGATACGCAGTATTTT	CASSQKETASTDTQYF
TRBJ1-5	18	TRBV12-3/TRBV12-4	few	.	TGTGCCAGCAGGACCGGTCGGGGACAAATCCTTAGCAATCAGCCCCAGCATTTT	CASRTGRGQILSNQPQHF
TRBJ2-7	16	TRBV9	few	.	TGTGCCAGCAGCGTAGGGCGCAATCGGGGATCCTACGAGCAGTACTTC	CASSVGRNRGSYEQYF
TRBJ2-5	9	TRBV20-1	.	.	TGCAGTGACCGGGACCTCACGTACTTC	CSDRDLTYF
TRBJ2-2	14	TRBV7-9	many	.	TGTGCCAGCAGCTTAACCCTAAACGCCGGGGAGCTGTTTTTT	CASSLTLNAGELFF
TRBJ2-5	15	TRBV12-3/TRBV12-4	many	TRBD1	TGTGCCAGCAGTTTAGTGACAGGGGGCAGTGAGACCCAGTACTTC	CASSLVTGGSETQYF
TRBJ2-4	13	TRBV20-1	many	.	TGCAGTGCTAGTTCAGGGCAAACAAACATTCAGTACTTC	CSASSGQTNIQYF
TRBJ1-1	16	TRBV3-1	many	TRBD1	TGTGCCAGCAGCCAGCCGGCCGGACAGGCGAACACTGAAGCTTTCTTT	CASSQPAGQANTEAFF
TRBJ2-1	15	TRBV20-1	many	.	TGCAGTGCTACACTGACGGAAAGCTCCTACAATGAGCAGTTCTTC	CSATLTESSYNEQFF
TRBJ1-1	13	TRBV6-2/TRBV6-3	many	.	TGTGCCAGCAGTTACGGCGGGAGGACTGAAGCTTTCTTT	CASSYGGRTEAFF
TRBJ2-2	15	TRBV5-1	many	.	TGCGCCAGCACGGGGGACCCCGCGTTAGCCGGGGAGCTGTTTTTT	CASTGDPALAGELFF
TRBJ2-1	18	TRBV20-1	.	TRBD2	TGCAGTGCCATAATGGGGACTAGCGGAGCAGTTTGGATTAATGAGCAGTTCTTC	CSAIMGTSGAVWINEQFF
TRBJ2-3	18	TRBV2	many	TRBD2	TGTGCCAGCAGCCGTCCCTGGACTAGCGGGGGCCGCCCGGGTACGCAGTATTTT	CASSRPWTSGGRPGTQYF
TRBJ1-1	15	TRBV27	many	TRBD1	TGTGCCAGCAGTCCCAGCCTCGACAGGGCCCCTGAAGCTTTCTTT	CASSPSLDRAPEAFF
TRBJ2-5	14	TRBV7-9	many	.	TGTGCCAGCAGCTTATACTTGGGGCAAGAGACCCAGTACTTC	CASSLYLGQETQYF
TRBJ1-4	15	TRBV12-3/TRBV12-4	few	TRBD1	TGTGCCAGCAGGGAGGCAGGGGGCTCTAATGAAAAACTGTTTTTT	CASREAGGSNEKLFF
TRBJ2-7	16	TRBV21-1	many	.	TGTGCCAGCACCCCTTCCGGCAGAAGCTGCTCCTACGAGCAGTACTTC	CASTPSGRSCSYEQYF
TRBJ2-3	13	TRBV7-2	many	.	TGTGCCAGCAGGCGGGGATCCCCAGATACGCAGTATTTT	CASRRGSPDTQYF
TRBJ2-3	16	TRBV18	many	.	TGTGCCAGCTCACCGGAGGACAGATTGAGCACAGATACGCAGTATTTT	CASSPEDRLSTDTQYF
TRBJ1-4	14	TRBV12-3/TRBV12-4	many	.	TGTGCCAGCAGTTTAGGGTTGGAGTATGAAAAACTGTTTTTT	CASSLGLEYEKLFF
TRBJ1-2	15	TRBV7-2	many	.	TGTGCCAGCAGCCTAGAACCCAGACTGAGGAATGGCTACACCTTC	CASSLEPRLRNGYTF
TRBJ2-1	15	TRBV6-2/TRBV6-3	.	TRBD2	TGTGCCAGCATCCCTAGCGGGGGGGCCCGGAATGAGCAGTTCTTC	CASIPSGGARNEQFF
TRBJ1-3	13	TRBV5-1	many	.	TGCGCCAGCAGCTTGGGGCCACGAAACACCATATATTTT	CASSLGPRNTIYF
TRBJ1-2	17	TRBV11-2	.	.	TGTGCCAGCAGCTTAGATTCCGAGCCACGGAGCAGCTATGGCTACACCTTC	CASSLDSEPRSSYGYTF
TRBJ1-5	15	TRBV7-9	many	TRBD1	TGTGCCAGCAGCTCCGGGACAGGGGGCTCGGAGCCCCAGCATTTT	CASSSGTGGSEPQHF
TRBJ2-7	14	TRBV19	.	.	TGTGCCAGTAGTCCCGGGGGGCTAACGGGTGAGCAGTACTTC	CASSPGGLTGEQYF
TRBJ2-1	11	TRBV20-1	.	.	TGCAGTGCTAGAAAGGGAAATGAGCAGTTCTTC	CSARKGNEQFF
TRBJ1-1	18	TRBV12-3/TRBV12-4	many	.	TGTGCCAGCAGTTCTCAGGCGGGACGGCGAATGGAGGGCACTGAAGCTTTCTTT	CASSSQAGRRMEGTEAFF
TRBJ2-7	10	TRBV28	many	.	TGTGCCAGCAGTCTCAGGGGGGTCGACTTC	CASSLRGVDF
TRBJ2-7	14	TRBV28	many	.	TGTGCCAGCAGTTCTGTGTTACAGATGTACGAGCAGTACTTC	CASSSVLQMYEQYF
TRBJ1-4	14	TRBV20-1	many	.	TGCAGTGCTAGCCCCGCGGGGGGAACTGAAAAACTGTTTTTT	CSASPAGGTEKLFF
TRBJ2-5	16	TRBV24-1	many	.	TGTGCCACCAGTGATTGGGGCTCCGGCAGCCAAGAGACCCAGTACTTC	CATSDWGSGSQETQYF
TRBJ2-7	14	TRBV27	many	TRBD2	TGTGCCAGCACCCGACTAGCGGGAAACAACGAGCAGTACTTC	CASTRLAGNNEQYF
TRBJ2-7	14	TRBV5-1	many	.	TGCGCCAGCAGCTTGGACGTGGCTTCGGGCGAGCAGTACTTC	CASSLDVASGEQYF